One sample yielded the 7 T cell receptor beta chains listed below, sequenced in a study of technical replicates of blood from several donors. Clones were sequenced by immunoSEQ multiplex PCR, and TCRdb holds only the in-frame ones, with some missing. The data contain roughly 92,000 clones, 85% to 95% of them singletons. The sequenced sample consisted of T cells isolated from PBMCs. These receptors were obtained from a human donor in good health.

This CDR3 is CARSFRQGSLGGYTF. The CDR3 nucleotides read TGTGCCAGAAGCTTTAGACAGGGATCCTTGGGTGGCTACACCTTC. This chain joins TRBV5-3 and TRBJ1-2; 7 nucleotides align to TRBD1. TRBV5-3 is flagged as an ORF with uncertain function. Trimming took 2 bases from V and 7 from J; bases not matched to a gene: 11. There are 15 residues in the CDR3.

This chain connects TRBV2 to TRBJ2-5; D is uncertain. V dropped 7 bases and J dropped 5 bases, with 11 bases sitting between them. This CDR3 has 12 residues. Germline V lookup: CDR1 SNHLY, CDR2 FYNNEI. In DNA, the CDR3 is TGTGCCAGCACCGTCCCCGGGGAGACCCAGTACTTC. It encodes CASTVPGETQYF.

This chain uses TRBV6-1 with TRBJ2-7, with 7 positions matching TRBD1. The V and J ends lost 8 bases and 5 bases, in that order; junction bases with no gene match: 9. This CDR3 comprises 13 residues. CDR1 and CDR2 (germline): MNHNS, SASEGT. In DNA form, the CDR3 reads TGTGCCAGCCGGGACAGTTCTTCCCACGAGCAGTACTTC. This codes for CASRDSSSHEQYF.

V is TRBV19 and J is TRBJ2-5; 11 bases line up with TRBD2. Trimming took 4 bases from V and 5 from J; bases not matched to a gene: 3. The length of the CDR3 is 14 residues. CDR1 LNHDA and CDR2 SQIVND come from the germline V gene (reference sequence). CDR3 DNA: TGTGCCAGTAGTACGACTAGCGGGGTGGAGACCCAGTACTTC. Its translation: CASSTTSGVETQYF. The variable domain in full, completed from reference TRBV19 and TRBJ2-5, reads DGGITQSPKYLFRKEGQNVTLSCEQNLNHDAMYWYRQDPGQGLRLIYYSQIVNDFQKGDIAEGYSVSREKKESFPLTVTSAQKNPTAFYLCASSTTSGVETQYFGPGTRLLVL.

The chain carries TRBV14 and TRBJ1-4; no firm D call. The length of the CDR3 is 13 residues. V lost 6 bases, J lost 6 bases, and 11 bases lay in between. Germline CDR1 is SGHDN and CDR2 is FVKESK. CDR3 loop: CASSRGGYEKLFF. Here the CDR3 DNA reads TGTGCCAGCAGTCGAGGAGGTTATGAAAAACTGTTTTTT.

The chain employs TRBV28 and TRBJ1-4, with 7 bases fitting TRBD1. V trimming: 2 bases; J trimming: 8 bases; junction bases outside the gene matches: 11. There are 16 residues in the CDR3. Looked up from germline, CDR1 is MDHEN and CDR2 is SYDVKM. CDR3 sequence reads: CASSLRVQGPKEKLFF. CDR3 bases: TGTGCCAGCAGTTTAAGGGTACAGGGGCCGAAGGAAAAACTGTTTTTT.

The rearrangement links TRBV9 to TRBJ1-1; D possibly corresponds to TRBD1 (5 bases). Trimming removed 3 bases at V and 6 bases at J, with 15 bases between. The CDR3 length is 14 residues. CDR1 SGDLS and CDR2 YYNGEE come from the germline V gene. The CDR3 DNA reads TGTGCCAGCAGCGCCTCGTCGGGGGTGTCTGAAGCTTTCTTT. Translated, it gives CASSASSGVSEAFF.